This entry concerns a single TCR beta chain. Its antigen is not yet known. No base qualities exist here, and no much larger clone lies one base off it. The patients with active tuberculosis were newly diagnosed, HIV-seronegative South African adults aged 18 years or older. Confirmation of active tuberculosis was based on positive sputum smear microscopy and/or a positive M. tuberculosis culture. Immunosequencing was performed on unsorted cryopreserved PBMC, with 100,000 or so T cells per clinical donor covered on average. TCR libraries were generated with the immunoSEQ multiplex PCR assay, using TCR-beta and/or TCR-alpha/delta assays for each sample. The amplified TCR libraries were sequenced using the Illumina high-throughput platform. The study's own analysis went as follows. Clustering and dimensionality reduction relied on pairwise TCRdist distances among GMM-specific receptors from T cells that were either sorted ex vivo or expanded in vitro. The score assigned to each clinical repertoire was mean NN-distance, meaning the average TCRdist to the nearest 10% of tetramer-positive reference sequences. GEM TCR motif frequency was computed as the fraction of unique TCRs matching known GEM sequences by V/J usage and CDR3 length. Active tuberculosis was classified by linear discriminant analysis with leave-one-out cross-validation, implemented in scikit-learn. This is the immuneACCESS table as TCRdb keeps it, with only in-frame sequences that have V and J called. A part of the clones is gone; compared with another copy, unresolved V genes explain less than half, and the rest is unexplained. V and J calls plus clone size are reproduced from that table; the DNA served to infer D and trimming. In all, the sample holds more than 9,000 clones, and approximately 94% of those were seen once. The ten largest clones take up around 13% of the sample.

The data belong to a study of T cells in tuberculosis (dated 2018 in TCRdb). At the level of the whole study: To characterize T cells specific for the mycobacterial lipid antigen glucose monomycolate (GMM), the study used CD1B tetramers together with high-throughput TCR immunosequencing. With ten people per group, a South African clinical cohort compared IGRA-negative adolescents, IGRA-positive adolescents with latent tuberculosis, and adults with active tuberculosis. PBMC from active tuberculosis patients were archived either before standard anti-tuberculosis treatment began or within 7 days of its start. Beyond this particular receptor, the publication reports: Clinical samples were selected based on which cryopreserved specimens were available, and the active tuberculosis cases were adults whereas the controls were adolescents. Shorter CDR3-alpha lengths in active tuberculosis patients partly drove the smaller NN-distances, and the TCR-beta difference was not statistically significant. A classifier using the diverse GMM-specific repertoire reached approximately 90% accuracy (AUROC approximately 0.91), compared with approximately 73% accuracy using GEM motif frequencies. Active tuberculosis TCR-alpha repertoires showed smaller mean NN-distances to GMM-specific TCRs than IGRA-negative controls, suggesting clonal expansion of these TCRs.

Looking up the germline V gene (reference sequence) yields CDR1 SEHNR and CDR2 FQNEAQ. Trimming accounts for 2 bases at V and 8 bases at J, while the number of junction bases matched to no gene is 10. From the cysteine up to the phenylalanine, the CDR3 has a length of 17 residues. The retained sequence is limited to the CDR3, 51 bases, with the frame set at the first base. This TCR derives from an adult with tuberculosis. What was sequenced was PBMCs. The V and J genes are TRBV7-9 and TRBJ2-1; 12 nucleotides in the junction match TRBD2. The CDR3 protein: CASSLPPSGRALYEQFF. The nucleotide sequence reads as follows: TGTGCCAGCAGCTTACCTCCTAGCGGGAGGGCCCTGTATGAGCAGTTCTTC.